A selection of T cell receptor beta chains follows, all from one sample in a study of cytomegalovirus exposure and HLA in healthy donors. Sequencing was performed with immunoSEQ multiplex PCR; in TCRdb, only in-frame clones are kept and a portion is missing. The sample shows 150,000 to 160,000 clones, roughly 80% of them seen only once. Sequenced sample: PBMCs. All receptors come from a woman in her forties in good health and CMV-seronegative. CDR3s include the opening cysteine and the closing phenylalanine or tryptophan.

V: TRBV4-1; CDR3: CASSRQGQADKGFF
V: TRBV5-1; CDR3: CASSLGTGPTEAFF
V: TRBV6-6; CDR3: CASSYGGMGGADTQYF
V: TRBV28; CDR3: CASSDAGPRGAEAFF
V: TRBV4-1; CDR3: CASSGQGDKQPQHF
V: TRBV28; CDR3: CASRGTTRADTQYF
V: TRBV7-2; CDR3: CASSLEGVLGANVLTF
V: TRBV6-4; CDR3: CASSRSGIDTEAFF
V: TRBV25-1; CDR3: CASSANTEAFF
V: TRBV30; CDR3: CAWSALPPGSPGNTIYF
V: TRBV5-4; CDR3: CASSPPPGVRVYGYTF
V: TRBV19; CDR3: CASKGVEGRGDNQPQHF
V: TRBV10-3; CDR3: CAISESGLSSLGSSPYNEQFF
V: TRBV2; CDR3: CASSEGGSTDTQYF
V: TRBV7-6; CDR3: CASSQPGKETQYF
V: TRBV7-8; CDR3: CASSRDRASGVAFF
V: TRBV10-3; CDR3: CAIGLAGGPGTDTQYF
V: TRBV5-4; CDR3: CASSRGQGREKLFF
V: TRBV30; CDR3: CAWSAGDWREQYF
V: TRBV5-5; CDR3: CASSGTGVANTEAFF
V: TRBV6-1; CDR3: CASSPMKTGNEKLFF
V: TRBV19; CDR3: CASSTRTGKKLRNIQYF
V: TRBV6-1; CDR3: CASSEGSENTGELFF
V: TRBV11-3; CDR3: CASSLDDGGSYEQYF
V: TRBV9; CDR3: CASSVGTSTPWSYNSPLHF
V: TRBV6-1; CDR3: CASRQGASGETQYF
V: TRBV28; CDR3: CASRSSGGSTYEQYF
V: TRBV4-1; CDR3: CASSPSGETQYF
V: TRBV5-1; CDR3: CASSSGQGVGEQYF
V: TRBV27; CDR3: CASRPLTQGVGWSEAFF
V: TRBV7-8; CDR3: CASSLQGYGYTF
V: TRBV28; CDR3: CASSPGQPQHF
V: TRBV13; CDR3: CASSSRTLRGTDTQYF
V: TRBV6-6; CDR3: CASTISGPPNEKLFF
V: TRBV15; CDR3: CATSRLPTGTDYNEQFF
V: TRBV10-2; CDR3: CASSLGTGLGNTEAFF
V: TRBV20-1; CDR3: CSADRGTEAFF
V: TRBV19; CDR3: CASIGRVYEGTEAFF
V: TRBV6-6; CDR3: CASSYGATTGELFF
V: TRBV7-8; CDR3: CASSLSGVGYEQYF
V: TRBV7-9; CDR3: CASSLGHLQETQYF
V: TRBV25-1; CDR3: CASSALDRVYF
V: TRBV5-1; CDR3: CASSPGRVGYEQYF
V: TRBV27; CDR3: CASARSLSGANVLTF
V: TRBV29-1; CDR3: CSVKPGLVVNEQFF
V: TRBV2; CDR3: CASSWNGLAEPTNEQFF
V: TRBV5-1; CDR3: CASSSVAGGADTQYF
V: TRBV28; CDR3: CASSGGGRRYNEQFF
V: TRBV5-1; CDR3: CASSPTSGQSYNEQFF
V: TRBV28; CDR3: CASSPSTGVNTEAFF
V: TRBV9; CDR3: CASSVVPASGLTNTEAFF
V: TRBV2; CDR3: CASSEWQGLNTEAFF
V: TRBV5-1; CDR3: CASSYQGQVGYEQYF
V: TRBV5-1; CDR3: CASSLGPGAGEQFF
V: TRBV6-1; CDR3: CASSRTGDNYGYTF
V: TRBV7-9; CDR3: CASSSSSGRYEQYF
V: TRBV7-6; CDR3: CASSLGAGANEQFF
V: TRBV5-6; CDR3: CASSKPDRAPSTDTQYF
V: TRBV30; CDR3: CAWSGTSGRDTQYF